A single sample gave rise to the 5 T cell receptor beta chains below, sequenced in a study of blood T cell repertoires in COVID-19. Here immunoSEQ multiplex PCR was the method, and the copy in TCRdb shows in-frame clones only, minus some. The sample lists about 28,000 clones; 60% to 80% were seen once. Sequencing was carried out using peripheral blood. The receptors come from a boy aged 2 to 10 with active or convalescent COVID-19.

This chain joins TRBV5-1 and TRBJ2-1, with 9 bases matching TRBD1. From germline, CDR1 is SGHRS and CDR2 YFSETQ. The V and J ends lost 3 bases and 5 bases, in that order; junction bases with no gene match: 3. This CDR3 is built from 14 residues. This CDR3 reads CASSWGDRDNEQFF. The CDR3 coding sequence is TGCGCCAGCAGCTGGGGGGACAGGGACAATGAGCAGTTCTTC.

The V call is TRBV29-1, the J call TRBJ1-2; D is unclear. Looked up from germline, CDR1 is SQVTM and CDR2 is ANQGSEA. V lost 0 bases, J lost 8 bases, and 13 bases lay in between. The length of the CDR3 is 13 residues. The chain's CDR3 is CSVEDPTTLGYTF. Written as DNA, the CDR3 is TGCAGCGTTGAAGATCCGACAACGCTCGGCTACACCTTC.

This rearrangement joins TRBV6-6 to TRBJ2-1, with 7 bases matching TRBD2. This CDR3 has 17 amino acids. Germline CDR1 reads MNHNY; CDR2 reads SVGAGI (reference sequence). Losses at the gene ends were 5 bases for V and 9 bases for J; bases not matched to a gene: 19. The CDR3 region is CASSPGSPRSGVGEQFF. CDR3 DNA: TGTGCCAGCAGTCCCGGTAGTCCACGAAGCGGGGTCGGTGAGCAGTTCTTC.

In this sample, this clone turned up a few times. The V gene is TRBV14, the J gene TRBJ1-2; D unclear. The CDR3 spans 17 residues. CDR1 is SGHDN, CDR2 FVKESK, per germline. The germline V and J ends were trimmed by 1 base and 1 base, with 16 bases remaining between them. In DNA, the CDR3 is TGTGCCAGCAGCCAAGGTCGGCTGAGACTGGGTAACTATGGCTACACCTTC. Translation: CASSQGRLRLGNYGYTF.

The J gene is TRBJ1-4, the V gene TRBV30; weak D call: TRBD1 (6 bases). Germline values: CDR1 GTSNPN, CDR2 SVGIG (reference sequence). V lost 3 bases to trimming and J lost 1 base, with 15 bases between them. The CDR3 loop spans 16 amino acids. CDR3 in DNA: TGTGCCTGGAGCGGGAAGGGGGAGGGAACTAATGAAAAACTGTTTTTT. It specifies CAWSGKGEGTNEKLFF.